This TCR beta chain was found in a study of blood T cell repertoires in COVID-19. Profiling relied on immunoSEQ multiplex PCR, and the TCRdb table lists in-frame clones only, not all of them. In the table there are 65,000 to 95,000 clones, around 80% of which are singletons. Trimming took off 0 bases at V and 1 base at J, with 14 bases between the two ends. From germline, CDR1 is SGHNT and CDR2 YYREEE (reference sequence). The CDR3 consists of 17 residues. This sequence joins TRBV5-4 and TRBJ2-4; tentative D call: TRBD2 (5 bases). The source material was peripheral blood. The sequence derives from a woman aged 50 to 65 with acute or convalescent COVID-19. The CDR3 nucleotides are TGTGCCAGCAGCTTGGCAGGCGTGGGCGGGGCCAAAAACATTCAGTACTTC. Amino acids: CASSLAGVGGAKNIQYF.